This T cell receptor beta chain was recovered during a study of cytomegalovirus exposure and HLA in healthy donors. About this clone itself: Its antigen is unidentified.

In the PCR, 60 Vbeta and 13 Jbeta primers were used. Clones were read by immunoSEQ multiplex PCR, and TCRdb kept only the in-frame ones, dropping some. The sample has under 70,000 clones. Study-level results: It emerged from a later analysis that several of the most significant clusters appeared to be linked to common viral pathogens. Sequencing depth across donors, presence/absence analyses assumed, was roughly uniform. In a later analysis, specific HLA alleles were associated with 15,000 to 20,000 TCR beta sequences at a 0.05 false discovery rate. In an earlier analysis, productive rearrangement rates for most beta V segments clustered near 87% or 30%.

V shed 3 bases and J 7 bases; nucleotides not matched to a gene: 13. Germline V CDR1 and CDR2: SGHTA, FQGTGA. CDR3 size: 19 residues. The specimen sequenced was PBMCs. The chain links TRBV7-3 to TRBJ2-1, with TRBD2 matching over 15 bases. The TCR comes from a female donor in good health and CMV-seropositive. The CDR3 sequence: CASSLADPGLAGGINEQFF. The DNA of the CDR3 is TGTGCCAGCAGCTTGGCGGATCCGGGACTAGCGGGAGGTATTAATGAGCAGTTCTTC.